The source of this T cell receptor (beta chain) is a study of cytomegalovirus exposure and HLA in healthy donors. Study background: From HLA-typed donors, an early data release held roughly 80 million unique TCRs. Findings and caveats of the study: What TCR beta sequences reportedly achieved was accurate prediction of HLA-A and HLA-B alleles in most subjects.

Trimming took off 3 bases at V and 3 bases at J, with 17 bases between the two ends. This CDR3 spans 16 amino acids. The germline CDR1 and CDR2 sequences are SNHLY and FYNNEI. As to this clone: What it binds is unknown.

Vbeta (60) and Jbeta (13) primers were used in the PCR. Profiled with immunoSEQ multiplex PCR; TCRdb holds only in-frame clones, not every one. The table lists some 120,000 clones, around 80% of them singletons, with about 0.94% in the top ten. Input material: PBMCs. This TCR came from a human donor in good health. This sequence joins TRBV2 and TRBJ1-1; D is uncertain. This CDR3 is CASSDETARSHTEAFF. DNA for the CDR3: TGTGCCAGCAGTGACGAAACAGCTCGATCCCACACTGAAGCTTTCTTT. Drawing the rest from reference TRBV2 and TRBJ1-1, the complete variable domain is EPEVTQTPSHQVTQMGQEVILRCVPISNHLYFYWYRQILGQKVEFLVSFYNNEISEKSEIFDDQFSVERPDGSNFTLKIRSTKLEDSAMYFCASSDETARSHTEAFFGQGTRLTVV.